Following are 3 T cell receptor beta chains from one sample sequenced in a study of PD-1 blockade in classical Hodgkin lymphoma (dated by TCRdb to the early 2020s). Receptor amplification or capture employed the immunoSEQ multiplex PCR assay. Not all clones reach the TCRdb copy of this immuneACCESS table, which keeps in-frame sequences only. Checked studies attribute under half of the gap to unresolved V genes and leave the rest unexplained. The sample table holds about 35,000 clones, of which 76% were seen once. Around 15% of the sample goes to the ten largest clones. The time point label for this specimen denotes: cycle 2 day 1 (C2D1) of nivolumab. Every trial patient had relapsed following autologous stem cell transplantation, and prior brentuximab vedotin exposure was what differed among cohorts A, B and C. The specimen was peripheral blood mononuclear cells (PBMCs), collected before the second cycle of nivolumab. Receptors originate from a human donor with classical Hodgkin lymphoma.

The count of this clone is one. The V call is TRBV11-1, the J call TRBJ1-5; no reliable D call. Trimming took off 5 bases at V and 1 base at J, with 6 bases between the two ends. In germline, CDR1 is SGHAT, CDR2 FQDESV (reference sequence). The CDR3 extends over 13 amino acids. CDR3 region: CASSLHSNQPQHF. DNA for the CDR3: TGTGCCAGCAGCCTTCACAGCAATCAGCCCCAGCATTTT. Using reference TRBV11-1 and TRBJ1-5 for the parts outside the CDR3, the full variable domain is EAEVAQSPRYKITEKSQAVAFWCDPISGHATLYWYRQILGQGPELLVQFQDESVVDDSQLPKDRFSAERLKGVDSTLKIQPAELGDSAMYLCASSLHSNQPQHFGDGTRLSIL.

V gene TRBV4-2 combines with J gene TRBJ1-2; no clear D gene. There are 16 residues in the CDR3. Germline V lookup: CDR1 LGHNA, CDR2 YNFKEQ. Between the trimmed V and J ends, which lost 0 bases and 4 bases, there was a span of 15 bases. DNA of the CDR3: TGTGCCAGCAGCCAAGATTCGGAGGGTTGGGTCTATGGCTACACCTTC. Encoded protein: CASSQDSEGWVYGYTF.

J is TRBJ2-2 and V is TRBV5-6, with D perhaps TRBD2 (5 bases). Germline loops: CDR1 SGHDT, CDR2 YYEEEE. The CDR3 consists of 15 residues. The V end lost 7 bases, the J end lost 4 bases, and 17 bases lay between the germline ends. The CDR3 reads CASGSYGISTGELFF. CDR3 DNA sequence: TGTGCCAGCGGCTCCTACGGGATTTCCACCGGGGAGCTGTTTTTT. Supplemented by reference TRBV5-6 and TRBJ2-2, the full variable domain reads DAGVTQSPTHLIKTRGQQVTLRCSPKSGHDTVSWYQQALGQGPQFIFQYYEEEERQRGNFPDRFSGHQFPNYSSELNVNALLLGDSALYLCASGSYGISTGELFFGEGSRLTVL.